These T cell receptor beta chains were read from a single sample in a study of cytomegalovirus exposure and HLA in healthy donors. Here immunoSEQ multiplex PCR was the method, and the copy in TCRdb shows in-frame clones only, minus some. The sample lists 150,000 to 180,000 clones; 80% were seen once. Material: PBMCs. The receptor set was obtained from a woman between 40 and 55 years old in good health and CMV-seropositive. The CDR3 runs from the conserved cysteine through the conserved F or W. Each record gives: clone size, J gene, V gene, D gene, CDR3 protein, CDR3 DNA. The D gene is left open where the match is weak. Size tells how often a clone was seen (once, few, many) or the class of an expanded clone, and some rows leave it out.

clone size: -
J gene: TRBJ2-7
V gene: TRBV27
D gene: TRBD2
CDR3 protein: CASSLFPGLAEGSSYEQYF
CDR3 DNA: TGTGCCAGCAGTTTATTCCCGGGACTAGCGGAGGGATCCTCCTACGAGCAGTACTTC

clone size: -
J gene: TRBJ2-7
V gene: TRBV27
D gene: -
CDR3 protein: CASSLSGRAREQYF
CDR3 DNA: TGTGCCAGCAGTTTATCGGGCAGGGCTAGGGAGCAGTACTTC

clone size: -
J gene: TRBJ2-5
V gene: TRBV10-3
D gene: TRBD2
CDR3 protein: CAIRPSGGGETQYF
CDR3 DNA: TGTGCCATCAGGCCCAGCGGGGGAGGCGAGACCCAGTACTTC

clone size: once
J gene: TRBJ2-2
V gene: TRBV5-1
D gene: TRBD1
CDR3 protein: CASSTIYWTGSTGELFF
CDR3 DNA: TGCGCCAGCAGCACCATATACTGGACAGGGAGCACCGGGGAGCTGTTTTTT

clone size: -
J gene: TRBJ1-1
V gene: TRBV27
D gene: -
CDR3 protein: CASSPHRSRNTEAFF
CDR3 DNA: TGTGCCAGCAGTCCGCACAGGTCACGGAACACTGAAGCTTTCTTT

clone size: -
J gene: TRBJ2-1
V gene: TRBV7-9
D gene: TRBD2
CDR3 protein: CASSLAAGGPDEQFF
CDR3 DNA: TGTGCCAGCAGCTTAGCAGCGGGAGGGCCGGATGAGCAGTTCTTC

clone size: -
J gene: TRBJ2-3
V gene: TRBV5-4
D gene: TRBD2
CDR3 protein: CASSGTSFADTQYF
CDR3 DNA: TGTGCCAGCAGCGGGACTAGTTTCGCAGATACGCAGTATTTT

clone size: -
J gene: TRBJ2-7
V gene: TRBV12-5
D gene: TRBD1
CDR3 protein: CASGLVLAQGAYEQYF
CDR3 DNA: TGTGCTAGTGGTTTGGTACTCGCACAGGGGGCCTACGAGCAGTACTTC

clone size: -
J gene: TRBJ2-7
V gene: TRBV7-9
D gene: TRBD2
CDR3 protein: CASSLGGLAGGNEQYF
CDR3 DNA: TGTGCCAGCAGCTTAGGGGGACTAGCGGGAGGCAACGAGCAGTACTTC

clone size: -
J gene: TRBJ2-2
V gene: TRBV13
D gene: TRBD2
CDR3 protein: CASSLSAGGRATGELFF
CDR3 DNA: TGTGCCAGCAGCTTAAGTGCGGGCGGGAGGGCGACCGGGGAGCTGTTTTTT

clone size: -
J gene: TRBJ2-2
V gene: TRBV30
D gene: -
CDR3 protein: CAWSEATNTGELFF
CDR3 DNA: TGTGCCTGGAGCGAGGCGACGAACACCGGGGAGCTGTTTTTT

clone size: -
J gene: TRBJ1-2
V gene: TRBV15
D gene: -
CDR3 protein: CATSRGGVYYGYTF
CDR3 DNA: TGTGCCACCAGCAGAGGGGGGGTTTACTATGGCTACACCTTC

clone size: -
J gene: TRBJ2-7
V gene: TRBV6-5
D gene: -
CDR3 protein: CASTQGREQYF
CDR3 DNA: TGTGCCAGCACTCAGGGTCGCGAGCAGTACTTC

clone size: once
J gene: TRBJ2-5
V gene: TRBV27
D gene: -
CDR3 protein: CANPKRPSSRETQYF
CDR3 DNA: TGTGCCAACCCCAAGAGGCCAAGCAGTCGAGAGACCCAGTACTTC

clone size: -
J gene: TRBJ2-1
V gene: TRBV11-2
D gene: TRBD2
CDR3 protein: CASSLVGLVVEQFF
CDR3 DNA: TGTGCCAGCAGCTTAGTGGGACTAGTTGTTGAGCAGTTCTTC

clone size: -
J gene: TRBJ2-1
V gene: TRBV21-1
D gene: -
CDR3 protein: CAYPSLRSSYNEQFF
CDR3 DNA: TGTGCCTACCCCTCCCTGCGGAGCTCCTACAATGAGCAGTTCTTC

clone size: -
J gene: TRBJ2-3
V gene: TRBV19
D gene: TRBD1
CDR3 protein: CASSIPSQGARDTQYF
CDR3 DNA: TGTGCCAGTAGTATCCCGTCGCAGGGGGCTAGGGATACGCAGTATTTT

clone size: -
J gene: TRBJ1-5
V gene: TRBV27
D gene: -
CDR3 protein: CASSLRDSNQPQHF
CDR3 DNA: TGTGCCAGCAGTTTACGAGATAGCAATCAGCCCCAGCATTTT

clone size: -
J gene: TRBJ1-1
V gene: TRBV7-9
D gene: -
CDR3 protein: CASSLAGYLNTEAFF
CDR3 DNA: TGTGCCAGCAGCTTAGCCGGGTACCTGAACACTGAAGCTTTCTTT

clone size: -
J gene: TRBJ2-7
V gene: TRBV15
D gene: TRBD2
CDR3 protein: CATSRTLAGGPHEQYF
CDR3 DNA: TGTGCCACCAGCAGAACCCTAGCGGGAGGGCCCCACGAGCAGTACTTC

clone size: -
J gene: TRBJ2-6
V gene: TRBV28
D gene: TRBD2
CDR3 protein: CASSLGGRATGANVLTF
CDR3 DNA: TGTGCCAGCAGTTTAGGGGGGAGGGCCACTGGGGCCAACGTCCTGACTTTC

clone size: -
J gene: TRBJ1-6
V gene: TRBV6-5
D gene: -
CDR3 protein: CASSYSGVSYNSPLHF
CDR3 DNA: TGTGCCAGCAGTTACTCAGGGGTCTCCTATAATTCACCCCTCCACTTT

clone size: once
J gene: TRBJ2-7
V gene: TRBV29-1
D gene: -
CDR3 protein: CSVVFTDSSYEQYF
CDR3 DNA: TGCAGCGTTGTTTTCACGGACAGCTCCTACGAGCAGTACTTC

clone size: -
J gene: TRBJ2-5
V gene: TRBV5-1
D gene: TRBD1
CDR3 protein: CASSLGGDPETQYF
CDR3 DNA: TGCGCCAGCAGTCTAGGGGGCGATCCAGAGACCCAGTACTTC

clone size: -
J gene: TRBJ1-4
V gene: TRBV30
D gene: -
CDR3 protein: CAWSVNQGTNEKLFF
CDR3 DNA: TGTGCCTGGAGTGTAAACCAGGGTACTAATGAAAAACTGTTTTTT

clone size: once
J gene: TRBJ2-7
V gene: TRBV2
D gene: TRBD2
CDR3 protein: CASRWELAGAYEQYF
CDR3 DNA: TGTGCCAGCAGATGGGAGCTAGCGGGAGCCTACGAGCAGTACTTC

clone size: -
J gene: TRBJ2-7
V gene: TRBV5-4
D gene: TRBD2
CDR3 protein: CASSSDLGTSGLGEQYF
CDR3 DNA: TGTGCCAGCAGCTCCGACCTGGGGACTAGCGGGCTGGGCGAGCAGTACTTC